This T cell receptor beta chain appears in the sequencing data of a study of neurological immune-mediated disorders (dated 2019 in TCRdb). In the study overall: Among the roughly 34 multiple sclerosis patients, relapsing-remitting MS was present in roughly 30 and secondary progressive MS was present in 3. Peripheral blood TCR-beta repertoires from patients with HTLV-I-associated myelopathy (HAM/TSP), patients with multiple sclerosis, and healthy controls were compared in the study using UMI-based sequencing. Longitudinal samples, technical triplicates and paired sorted CD4+ and CD8+ T-cell subsets, alongside PBMC samples, were included among the roughly 97 TCR-beta libraries. Of the approximately 66 subjects in the cohort, some 15 were HAM/TSP patients, some 34 were multiple sclerosis patients, and approximately 20 were healthy controls. General findings and caveats noted by the study authors: In a phylogenetic analysis, the repertoires of 18 out of 34 MS patients fell into a single cluster of related CDR3 sequences, pointing to a possible signature at the repertoire level. TCR clonal expansion was highest in HAM/TSP patients and lowest in MS patients, with MS patients falling below even healthy controls. Across subjects, expanded clones never shared an identical CDR3 amino acid sequence, which suggests that the TCR-beta repertoires in every group were private. The MS cluster showed no association with clinical or MRI features, and the authors stated that larger cohorts are needed.

For unsorted PBMC libraries, 2 million PBMCs were used after storage in RNAlater at -80 degrees C until RNA extraction. Multiple sclerosis patients were enrolled in a US clinical protocol evaluating disease progression by magnetic resonance imaging. Peripheral blood was subjected to Ficoll-Hypaque density gradient centrifugation to isolate PBMCs, which were then cryopreserved in liquid nitrogen. cDNA was synthesized by template-switch 5'RACE using a primer with a 10-nucleotide random unique molecular identifier that tagged each TCR transcript. Every sequencing run yielded over 160 million TCR-beta sequences covering 15-18 subjects. Total RNA was extracted with the RNeasy kit. TCR-beta VDJ regions were amplified with primers for the TCR constant region and the 5'RACE anchor, using the KAPA Real-time Library Amplification kit. A first PCR added sample indexes and Illumina adaptors, and a second PCR then raised library yield. After purification with Ampure beads, the TCR product of roughly 650 bp was size-selected on a 2% E-gel SizeSelection system. Before pooling, libraries had their quality checked on a Bioanalyzer, their concentration measured with Qubit, and their quantity determined with the Kapa Library Quantification kit. An Illumina HiSeq 2500 was used to sequence the libraries paired-end at 2 x 150 bp. To increase sequence diversity, about 24-32% phiX was spiked into each library pool. The original methods were these. The quality-filtered reads were processed with the UMI-based MiGEC pipeline, whose error correction step removed more than 80% of the raw TCR sequences. VDJ genes were aligned to IMGT germline references, and clonotypes were defined by unique CDR3 amino acid sequence plus V-J genes. VDJtools evaluated clonal expansion, Shannon diversity and CDR3 relatedness (CalcPairwiseDistances, ClusterSamples); CLCbio workbench built phylogenetic trees. Clones with at least 8 unique UMIs were defined as expanded, with this threshold being based on coefficient-of-variation modelling across technical triplicates. In-frame beta chains were kept once TCRdb had trimmed the public reads at Q25 with fastp and called clones with MiXCR. Every CDR3 protein is listed once, alongside the most common genes and DNA of its rows. These V and J calls are TCRdb output, not the study's own analysis. Across this sample there are 24,000 or so distinct CDR3 sequences, with 2% to 2.5% seen only once. The ten largest clones take up 2% to 2.5% of the sample.

This clonotype was recorded many times. No antigen is known for it. Per-base qualities were not stored, and no clone one base away is much larger. From the germline V gene, CDR1 is SGHVS and CDR2 is FQNEAQ. From the cysteine up to the phenylalanine, the CDR3 has a length of 15 residues. This entry keeps only the CDR3 DNA: 45 bases, framed from base 1. At the junction V is shortened by 1 base and J by 0 bases, with 9 bases in between. The V and J genes are TRBV7-8 and TRBJ1-1; TRBD1 is perhaps the D gene, given 6 matching bases. Specimen: PBMCs. This receptor was obtained from a woman in her fifties or sixties with multiple sclerosis. The DNA sequence reads TGTGCCAGCAGCTTAGGGACAGACCTGAACACTGAAGCTTTCTTT. This codes for CASSLGTDLNTEAFF.